A single sample is the source of the 25 T cell receptor beta chains below, sequenced in a study of blood T cell repertoires in COVID-19. Sequencing used immunoSEQ multiplex PCR; TCRdb keeps in-frame clones, though not all of them. Of 130,000 to 150,000 clones listed, approximately 85% are singletons. Sequencing was performed on peripheral blood. Source of these receptors: a human donor with acute or convalescent COVID-19. The donor label of this sample is uncertain.

The chain employs TRBV11-2 and TRBJ1-5, with D uncertain. The CDR3 totals 13 residues. CDR1 and CDR2 from the germline V gene are SGHAT and FQNNGV. Between the trimmed V and J ends, which lost 4 bases and 1 base, there was a span of 5 bases. The DNA of the CDR3 is TGTGCCAGCAGCTCCCAGAGCAATCAGCCCCAGCATTTT. Translating gives CASSSQSNQPQHF.

This chain joins TRBV5-1 and TRBJ1-6; D possibly corresponds to TRBD1 (6 bases). This CDR3 region has 14 residues. Germline CDR1 and CDR2: SGHRS and YFSETQ. The V and J ends lost 4 bases and 10 bases respectively, with 15 bases between them. CDR3 in amino acids: CASSLGQGTSPLHF. CDR3 DNA: TGCGCCAGCAGCCTGGGACAAGGAACCTCACCCCTCCACTTT.

The chain is built from TRBV6-5 and TRBJ1-5, with D tentatively TRBD1 (5 bases). Trimming cost V 6 bases and J 0 bases, with 12 bases left between them. CDR1 MNHEY and CDR2 SVGAGI come from the germline V gene. The CDR3 covers 15 residues. The CDR3 coding sequence is TGTGCCAGCAGCGCACAGGTAAATAGCAATCAGCCCCAGCATTTT. This gives the protein CASSAQVNSNQPQHF.

The chain carries TRBV27 and TRBJ2-3; TRBD1 matches 10 bases. Germline V gene data show CDR1 as MNHEY and CDR2 as SMNVEV (reference sequence). V lost 6 bases, J lost 5 bases, and 8 bases stayed unmatched. The CDR3 sequence is 15 residues long. The CDR3 reads CASRALDRGRDTQYF. The CDR3 nucleotides are TGTGCCAGCAGAGCCTTAGACAGGGGGCGAGATACGCAGTATTTT.

V and J are TRBV9 and TRBJ1-4, with 7 positions matching TRBD1. The CDR3 length is 14 residues. Germline V lookup: CDR1 SGDLS, CDR2 YYNGEE. With 6 bases clipped from V and 4 bases from J, the junction kept 6 bases outside the gene matches. CDR3 amino acids: CASTSGQVNEKLFF. The CDR3 DNA follows: TGTGCCAGCACCTCCGGACAGGTTAATGAAAAACTGTTTTTT.

V is TRBV27 and J is TRBJ2-6; 7 bases fit TRBD1. V shed 5 bases, J shed 6 bases, and the junction held 19 bases outside the gene matches. The CDR3 contains 19 residues. The germline CDR1 and CDR2 sequences are MNHEY and SMNVEV (reference sequence). The CDR3 DNA reads TGTGCCAGCAGTGCTGGGATAACAGGGGACCTCTTCACGGCCAACGTCCTGACTTTC. Its protein product is CASSAGITGDLFTANVLTF.

The chain is built from TRBV6-1 and TRBJ1-1, with no clear D. CDR1 is MNHNS and CDR2 is SASEGT in the germline V gene. CDR3 size: 12 residues. Trimming shortened V by 1 base and J by 3 bases, and 3 bases separated the two germline ends. CDR3 DNA: TGTGCCAGCAGTGAAGTAGACACTGAAGCTTTCTTT. Amino acids: CASSEVDTEAFF.

The CDR3 DNA is TGTGCCAGCAGCCAAGAAACAGGGCTCGGAGGCTACACCTTC. Translating gives CASSQETGLGGYTF. The chain employs TRBV3-1 (or the pseudogene TRBV3-2) and TRBJ1-2, with D perhaps TRBD1 (6 bases). Germline lookup yields CDR1 LGHDT and CDR2 YNNKEL (reference sequence). The V end lost 0 bases, the J end lost 8 bases, and 13 bases lay between the germline ends. CDR3 length: 14 residues.

J is TRBJ1-2 and V is TRBV7-9, with D perhaps matching TRBD1 (5 bases). There are 14 residues in the CDR3. Germline V gives CDR1 SEHNR, CDR2 FQNEAQ (reference sequence). Trimming shortened V by 5 bases and J by 4 bases, and 14 bases separated the two germline ends. The chain's CDR3 is CASSPKSGAYGYTF. DNA for the CDR3: TGTGCCAGCAGCCCAAAAAGTGGGGCCTATGGCTACACCTTC.

This clone was seen a handful of times. The gene calls are TRBV11-2 and TRBJ1-2; TRBD1 is a possible D gene (6 bases). Deletions cut 2 bases from V and 8 bases from J, with 12 bases between. The V gene's germline CDR1 is SGHAT and CDR2 FQNNGV. The CDR3 length is 13 residues. The CDR3 bases are TGTGCCAGCAGCTTACTCCGACAGGACGGCTACACCTTC. Amino acid sequence: CASSLLRQDGYTF.

This clone appeared once. The rearrangement uses TRBV24-1 and TRBJ1-5; D gene uncertain. V gave up 4 bases and J gave up 4 bases, with 10 bases separating them. CDR3 length equals 14 residues. Looked up from germline, CDR1 is KGHDR and CDR2 is SFDVKD. CDR3 in DNA: TGTGCCACCAGTGACCCTTCTACGAATCAGCCCCAGCATTTT. Its protein is CATSDPSTNQPQHF.

The chain uses TRBV13 and TRBJ2-5; 10 bases fit TRBD1. With V trimmed by 4 bases and J by 8 bases, 13 bases remained unmatched. Germline CDR1 is PRHDT and CDR2 is FYEKMQ (reference sequence). The CDR3 totals 16 residues. The CDR3 region has the DNA TGTGCCAGCAGCTCTAGCCCCGGGACAGGGGCCAGCACCCAGTACTTC. This sequence encodes CASSSSPGTGASTQYF.

The rearrangement uses TRBV5-6 and TRBJ2-5; tentatively, D is TRBD1 (5 bases). The CDR3 contains 15 residues. Germline CDR1 reads SGHDT; CDR2 reads YYEEEE. The V end lost 3 bases, the J end lost 4 bases, and 16 bases lay between the germline ends. As DNA, the CDR3 is TGTGCCAGCAGCTCCCTCCAGGGCAGGGCAGAGACCCAGTACTTC. Its protein product is CASSSLQGRAETQYF.

This clone was counted a single time. The CDR3 DNA reads TGCGCCAGCAGCCAGGAAGGACAGTATAATGAAAAACTGTTTTTT. This translates into CASSQEGQYNEKLFF. The chain has TRBV4-3 and TRBJ1-4; tentatively, D is TRBD1 (6 bases). Trimming left V 3 bases short and J 4 bases short, with 12 bases between. The CDR3 is made up of 15 amino acids. CDR1 LGHNA and CDR2 YSLEER come from the germline V gene.

The table lists this clone with a count of one. The chain employs TRBV7-9 and TRBJ1-2, with 11 bases identical to TRBD1. CDR3 length: 14 residues. Germline values: CDR1 SEHNR, CDR2 FQNEAQ (reference sequence). The ends lost 5 bases at V and 6 bases at J; junction bases unmatched: 5. CDR3 bases: TGTGCCAGCAGCCCCCGGGACAGGGGGAATGGCTACACCTTC. It encodes CASSPRDRGNGYTF.

J is TRBJ1-1 and V is TRBV13; 7 bases are shared with TRBD1. The CDR3 totals 14 residues. V dropped 5 bases and J dropped 7; count of bases not matched to a gene: 10. CDR1 is PRHDT and CDR2 is FYEKMQ in the germline V gene (reference sequence). CDR3: CASSPMTGRGEAFF. DNA for the CDR3: TGTGCCAGCAGCCCTATGACAGGGCGGGGTGAAGCTTTCTTT.

The chain employs TRBV4-2 and TRBJ2-7; D is possibly TRBD1 (7 bases). Trimming cost V 4 bases and J 4 bases, with 17 bases left between them. Germline CDR1 and CDR2: LGHNA and YNFKEQ. This CDR3 has 15 amino acids. CDR3 sequence (DNA): TGTGCCAGCAGCCCTATCGGAGGGGGCGCGTACGAGCAGTACTTC. Its translation is CASSPIGGGAYEQYF.

The chain recombines TRBV9 with TRBJ2-1, with 10 bases identical to TRBD2. The CDR3 runs to 14 residues. The V gene end was trimmed by 0 bases and the J gene end by 9 bases; junction bases not matched to a gene: 3. Germline V gene data show CDR1 as SGDLS and CDR2 as YYNGEE. CDR3 in amino acids: CASSVELAGIEQFF. The CDR3 bases are TGTGCCAGCAGCGTAGAACTAGCGGGAATTGAGCAGTTCTTC.

This clone was recorded once. The chain carries TRBV5-5 and TRBJ1-1; no clear D. Germline values: CDR1 SGHKS, CDR2 YYEKEE (reference sequence). CDR3 length: 12 residues. V lost 4 bases and J 7 bases, leaving 11 bases between the germline ends. CDR3 bases: TGTGCCAGCAGCGTGGACGGTCTTGAAGCTTTCTTT. Translated: CASSVDGLEAFF.

The gene calls are TRBV4-3 and TRBJ1-2; TRBD1 agrees at 7 bases. J gave up 7 bases and V 3 bases, and 11 bases lay outside the gene matches. Germline V CDR1 and CDR2: LGHNA, YSLEER. CDR3 size: 15 residues. CDR3 sequence reads: CASSQGTAGRAGYTF. As DNA, the CDR3 is TGCGCCAGCAGCCAGGGGACAGCCGGTAGGGCTGGCTACACCTTC.

J is TRBJ1-2 and V is TRBV11-2; D is unresolved. From germline, CDR1 is SGHAT and CDR2 FQNNGV. The CDR3 has 14 amino acids. V was cut by 4 bases and J by 4 bases, with 13 bases left in between. This CDR3 reads CASSSRTDSYGYTF. CDR3 sequence (DNA): TGTGCCAGCAGCTCCCGGACGGACTCCTATGGCTACACCTTC.

J is TRBJ2-1 and V is TRBV11-3, with D unclear. Germline V CDR1 and CDR2: SGHNT, YENEEA. V lost 5 bases to trimming and J lost 0 bases, with 11 bases between them. There are 15 residues in the CDR3. The CDR3 coding sequence is TGTGCCAGCAGCACCAGCACAGTCTCCTACAATGAGCAGTTCTTC. Amino acid sequence: CASSTSTVSYNEQFF.

The J gene is TRBJ1-5, the V gene TRBV27; 7 positions agree with TRBD1. This CDR3 spans 14 amino acids. In germline, CDR1 is MNHEY, CDR2 SMNVEV (reference sequence). V lost 6 bases, J lost 5 bases, and 7 bases stayed unmatched. The CDR3 spells CASRGVTGDQPQHF. Written as DNA, the CDR3 is TGTGCCAGCAGGGGAGTAACAGGGGATCAGCCCCAGCATTTT.

The V call is TRBV7-2, the J call TRBJ1-5, with a possible D match to TRBD1 (6 bases). Trimming removed 7 bases at V and 4 bases at J, with 11 bases between. Germline CDR1 and CDR2: SGHTA and FQGNSA. The CDR3 spans 13 residues. The CDR3 DNA reads TGTGCCAGCACCAGGGGAATAAATCAGCCCCAGCATTTT. Translated, it gives CASTRGINQPQHF. Combining the CDR3 with reference TRBV7-2 and TRBJ1-5 gives the whole variable domain GAGVSQSPSNKVTEKGKDVELRCDPISGHTALYWYRQSLGQGLEFLIYFQGNSAPDKSGLPSDRFSAERTGGSVSTLTIQRTQQEDSAVYLCASTRGINQPQHFGDGTRLSIL.

The rearrangement joins TRBV6-5 to TRBJ1-5, with 7 bases aligning to TRBD1. V lost 0 bases to trimming and J lost 10 bases; unmatched junction nucleotides: 9. CDR3 size: 15 residues. CDR1 and CDR2 from the germline V gene are MNHEY and SVGAGI. As DNA, the CDR3 is TGTGCCAGCAGTTACTCTGGGACAGAGGACGGACCCCAGCATTTT. It encodes CASSYSGTEDGPQHF.